The 24 T cell receptor beta chains below were found in one sample sequenced in a study of OX40 agonist ivuxolimab in advanced cancers. Profiled with immunoSEQ multiplex PCR; TCRdb holds only in-frame clones, not every one. The profile shows approximately 9,800 clones, just over 75% of them singletons. The sequences come from CD4+ or CD8+ T cells sorted from blood, collected in a trial of the OX40 agonist ivuxolimab. The receptors originated from an adult with an advanced solid tumor such as melanoma, head and neck, liver or kidney cancer.

CDR3 amino acids: CASSSSGSGTDTQYF. CDR3 DNA sequence: TGTGCCAGCAGTTCTAGCGGGAGCGGTACAGATACGCAGTATTTT. The chain has TRBV6-4 and TRBJ2-3, with TRBD2 identical over 10 bases. Germline values: CDR1 MRHNA, CDR2 SNTAGT. Losses at the gene ends were 5 bases for V and 3 bases for J; bases not matched to a gene: 5. The CDR3 has 15 residues.

V usage is TRBV30 and J usage is TRBJ2-1; TRBD2 agrees at 9 bases. V lost 0 bases, J lost 0 bases, and 18 bases stayed unmatched. CDR3 size: 21 residues. CDR1 and CDR2 (germline): GTSNPN, SVGIG (reference sequence). DNA for the CDR3: TGTGCCTGGAGTGTAAAGGGTTCCCTAGCGGGAAGTCCCAGCTCCTACAATGAGCAGTTCTTC. This gives the protein CAWSVKGSLAGSPSSYNEQFF.

This chain joins TRBV19 and TRBJ2-3, with 11 nucleotides matching TRBD1. This CDR3 is built from 15 residues. Germline values: CDR1 LNHDA, CDR2 SQIVND (reference sequence). Trimming removed 7 bases from V and 5 bases from J; junction bases left unmatched: 8. The DNA of the CDR3 is TGTGCCAGTACCATCGGACAGGGGGCTGGAGATACGCAGTATTTT. The encoded protein is CASTIGQGAGDTQYF.

This chain links TRBV29-1 with TRBJ2-5; D remains unclear. The CDR3 has 14 residues. Trimming took off 3 bases at V and 0 bases at J, with 11 bases between the two ends. Germline V gene sequence: CDR1 SQVTM, CDR2 ANQGSEA. The CDR3 spells CSVDAPGHQETQYF. The CDR3 DNA sequence: TGCAGCGTTGATGCCCCGGGTCACCAAGAGACCCAGTACTTC. Together with reference TRBV29-1 and TRBJ2-5, the CDR3 gives the full variable domain: SAVISQKPSRDICQRGTSLTIQCQVDSQVTMMFWYRQQPGQSLTLIATANQGSEATYESGFVIDKFPISRPNLTFSTLTVSNMSPEDSSIYLCSVDAPGHQETQYFGPGTRLLVL.

Regarding this clone: This CDR3 is also generated by other DNA sequences in the sample. This chain uses TRBV6-1 with TRBJ2-2; D remains ambiguous. This CDR3 contains 13 residues. The V gene lost 1 base and the J gene lost 3 bases, with 3 bases spanning the gap. The germline V gene encodes CDR1 MNHNS and CDR2 SASEGT. Written as DNA, the CDR3 is TGTGCCAGCAGTGAAGGTGACACCGGGGAGCTGTTTTTT. Its translation: CASSEGDTGELFF.

The chain links TRBV30 to TRBJ1-2; D call uncertain. Per the germline V gene, CDR1 is GTSNPN and CDR2 is SVGIG (reference sequence). V lost 3 bases, J lost 6 bases, and 5 bases lay in between. This CDR3 contains 10 residues. CDR3 coding DNA: TGTGCCTGGAGCCCTGATGGCTACACCTTC. This encodes CAWSPDGYTF. Full variable domain (remainder filled in from reference TRBV30 and TRBJ1-2): SQTIHQWPATLVQPVGSPLSLECTVEGTSNPNLYWYRQAAGRGLQLLFYSVGIGQISSEVPQNLSASRPQDRQFILSSKKLLLSDSGFYLCAWSPDGYTFGSGTRLTVV.

The chain carries TRBV11-2 and TRBJ1-5; D call uncertain. With 1 base removed from V and 5 bases from J, the gap between germline ends came to 15 bases. The CDR3 runs 16 residues. Germline lookup yields CDR1 SGHAT and CDR2 FQNNGV. CDR3 amino acids: CASSLGDPYGDQPQHF. CDR3 bases: TGTGCCAGCAGCTTAGGAGATCCCTATGGGGATCAGCCCCAGCATTTT.

The V call is TRBV27, the J call TRBJ2-7; tentatively, D is TRBD1 or TRBD2 (5 bases each). The CDR3 spans 16 residues. Germline lookup yields CDR1 MNHEY and CDR2 SMNVEV (reference sequence). Trimming stripped 7 bases from V and 3 bases from J, with 22 bases between. The DNA of the CDR3 is TGTGCCAGCACCCCAGATGGGGCTAGCTCGATCTACGAGCAGTACTTC. Translating it yields CASTPDGASSIYEQYF.

This chain connects TRBV27 to TRBJ2-7; 9 bases map to TRBD1. CDR3 length: 15 residues. Germline values: CDR1 MNHEY, CDR2 SMNVEV (reference sequence). V shed 8 bases and J 3 bases; nucleotides not matched to a gene: 11. The CDR3, as DNA: TGTGCCAGCGGTCCCACCGGGACAGGGTTCTACGAGCAGTACTTC. It specifies CASGPTGTGFYEQYF.

This chain connects TRBV7-9 to TRBJ2-1; the D is unclear. Deletions cut 1 base from V and 9 bases from J, with 13 bases between. CDR1 and CDR2 from the germline V gene are SEHNR and FQNEAQ (reference sequence). This CDR3 is 14 amino acids long. CDR3 sequence reads: CASSLVQNSAEQFF. The CDR3 DNA reads TGTGCCAGCAGCTTAGTACAGAACTCCGCTGAGCAGTTCTTC.

The chain joins TRBV19 to TRBJ2-7; the D gene is possibly TRBD1 (7 bases). The length of the CDR3 is 16 residues. Trimming cost V 3 bases and J 0 bases, with 15 bases left between them. The V gene's germline CDR1 is LNHDA and CDR2 SQIVND (reference sequence). The chain's CDR3 is CASSMSAGGSSYEQYF. CDR3 in DNA: TGTGCCAGTAGTATGTCGGCAGGGGGGAGCTCCTACGAGCAGTACTTC.

The rearrangement uses TRBV28 and TRBJ1-6; no clear D. This CDR3 contains 16 residues. Between the trimmed V and J ends, which lost 4 bases and 6 bases, there was a span of 16 bases. CDR1 and CDR2 from the germline V gene are MDHEN and SYDVKM. In DNA form, the CDR3 reads TGTGCCAGCAGTTCGGTAATCCTGATGGGTAATTCACCCCTCCACTTT. Protein sequence: CASSSVILMGNSPLHF.

This clone was seen more than once but under ten times. The chain links TRBV29-1 to TRBJ2-1; TRBD2 might be the D (6 bases). The CDR3 length is 14 residues. Deletions cut 1 base from V and 5 bases from J, with 12 bases between. Germline V lookup: CDR1 SQVTM, CDR2 ANQGSEA. The CDR3 is CSVEGGDQNNEQFF. For the CDR3, the DNA is TGCAGCGTTGAAGGGGGGGACCAGAACAATGAGCAGTTCTTC.

The chain recombines TRBV4-1 with TRBJ2-7; the match to TRBD2 covers 13 bases. V shed 5 bases and J 0 bases; nucleotides not matched to a gene: 1. Germline CDR1 and CDR2: MGHRA and YSYEKL. The CDR3 consists of 15 residues. CDR3 nucleotide sequence: TGCGCCAGCAGCGGACTAGCGGGAGCCTCCTACGAGCAGTACTTC. This gives the protein CASSGLAGASYEQYF.

V is TRBV7-4 and J is TRBJ2-1, with D perhaps TRBD1 or TRBD2 (5 bases each). V was trimmed by 5 bases and J by 6 bases, leaving 11 bases between them. The CDR3 runs to 13 residues. From germline, CDR1 is SGHVT and CDR2 SQSDAQ. CDR3 residues: CASSPEGINEQFF. In DNA form, the CDR3 reads TGTGCCAGCAGCCCCGAGGGGATCAATGAGCAGTTCTTC.

This clone was detected once. The chain is built from TRBV6-5 and TRBJ2-7; the D gene could be TRBD1 or TRBD2 (5 bases each). The germline CDR1 and CDR2 sequences are MNHEY and SVGAGI. V was cut by 0 bases and J by 6 bases, with 9 bases left in between. The CDR3 is made up of 13 amino acids. Here the CDR3 reads CASSYSGGSEQYF. For the CDR3, the DNA is TGTGCCAGCAGTTACTCTGGGGGTTCCGAGCAGTACTTC.

The V and J genes are TRBV30 and TRBJ2-1; D perhaps matches TRBD1 (5 bases). Germline V gene lookup returns CDR1 GTSNPN and CDR2 SVGIG (reference sequence). V was shortened by 0 bases and J by 10 bases, with 7 bases between the two germline ends. CDR3 length equals 11 residues. The CDR3 region has the DNA TGTGCCTGGAGTGTACAGGCCGAGCAGTTCTTC. It codes for CAWSVQAEQFF.

This sequence joins TRBV28 and TRBJ1-2; 12 nucleotides match TRBD1. Germline CDR1 reads MDHEN; CDR2 reads SYDVKM. The V segment lost 3 bases and the J segment 2 bases; nucleotides outside the gene matches: 7. The CDR3 spans 17 residues. CDR3 in DNA: TGTGCCAGCAGTTTTATTCTCGGGACAGGGGGCAACTATGGCTACACCTTC. Its translation is CASSFILGTGGNYGYTF.

Written as DNA, the CDR3 is TGTGCCAGCAGCTTAGCGCGCGCTCCCTTCTCCACAATTCCTCCTAGCAATGAGCAGTTCTTC. Translated, it gives CASSLARAPFSTIPPSNEQFF. The chain has TRBV7-6 and TRBJ2-1, with no clear D. Germline values: CDR1 SGHVS, CDR2 FNYEAQ. V shed 0 bases and J shed 6 bases, with 30 bases lying between them. The CDR3 runs 21 residues.

This chain links TRBV7-6 with TRBJ2-7; the match to TRBD1 covers 8 bases. CDR3 length equals 13 residues. Germline CDR1 reads SGHVS; CDR2 reads FNYEAQ. Trimming cost V 5 bases and J 6 bases; bases outside gene matches: 6. The CDR3 sequence: CASSGGQAGEQYF. The CDR3 region has the DNA TGTGCCAGCAGCGGGGGACAGGCGGGCGAGCAGTACTTC.

This clone showed up just once. The chain carries TRBV7-6 and TRBJ2-2; 7 bases align to TRBD1. V was pared by 2 bases and J by 6 bases, with 6 bases of the junction left unmatched. This CDR3 is 15 amino acids long. Germline CDR1 and CDR2: SGHVS and FNYEAQ. Written as DNA, the CDR3 is TGTGCCAGCAGCTTAACACGACAGGGAGCCGGGGAGCTGTTTTTT. It is translated as CASSLTRQGAGELFF.

The chain has TRBV5-6 and TRBJ1-5; D ambiguous. CDR3 length: 16 amino acids. The germline V and J ends were trimmed by 2 bases and 3 bases, with 15 bases remaining between them. CDR1 and CDR2 from the germline V gene are SGHDT and YYEEEE. In DNA, the CDR3 is TGTGCCAGCAGCTTAGGCGCCGCACCCCCCAATCAGCCCCAGCATTTT. This sequence encodes CASSLGAAPPNQPQHF.

V is TRBV6-5 and J is TRBJ1-5, with a tentative D call TRBD1 (5 bases). The CDR3 consists of 13 residues. CDR1 is MNHEY and CDR2 is SVGAGI in the germline V gene. Deletions cut 7 bases from V and 3 bases from J, with 10 bases between. CDR3 residues: CASTGGHNQPQHF. The CDR3 DNA reads as TGTGCCAGCACGGGGGGTCACAATCAGCCCCAGCATTTT.

The gene calls are TRBV6-6 and TRBJ2-3; D may match TRBD1 or TRBD2 (5 bases each). This CDR3 comprises 15 residues. The germline V gene encodes CDR1 MNHNY and CDR2 SVGAGI (reference sequence). V was cut by 9 bases and J by 6 bases, with 22 bases left in between. The CDR3 region is CASQPRDLEADTQYF. CDR3 bases: TGTGCCAGTCAACCCCGGGACCTCGAGGCGGATACGCAGTATTTT.